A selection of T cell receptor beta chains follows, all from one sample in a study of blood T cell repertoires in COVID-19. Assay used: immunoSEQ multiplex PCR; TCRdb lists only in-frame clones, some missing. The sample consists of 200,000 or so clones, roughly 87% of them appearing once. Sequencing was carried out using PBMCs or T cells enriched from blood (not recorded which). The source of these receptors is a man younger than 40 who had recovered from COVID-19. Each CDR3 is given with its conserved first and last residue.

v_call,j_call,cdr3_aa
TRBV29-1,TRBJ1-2,CSVDPVNTNYGYTF
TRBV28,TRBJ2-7,CASRGGAANAYEQYF
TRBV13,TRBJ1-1,CASSHGQFEAFF
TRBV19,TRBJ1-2,CASSNPRTGGGYTF
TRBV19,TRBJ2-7,CASSIKGGKGYEQYF
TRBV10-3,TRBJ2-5,CAIRGPGLAGGLETQYF
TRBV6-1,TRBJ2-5,CASSERRPTGAETQYF
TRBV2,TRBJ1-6,CASKIARDSDSPLHF
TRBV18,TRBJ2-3,CASSSRDRVRTDTQYF
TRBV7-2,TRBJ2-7,CASSFPRVLGYEQYF
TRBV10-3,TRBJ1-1,CAISKLEGATEAFF
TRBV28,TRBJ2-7,CASSRDRGQYEQYF
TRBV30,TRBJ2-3,CAWTAGGRGHRTASTDTQYF
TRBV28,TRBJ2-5,CASSIPGQEAGTQYF
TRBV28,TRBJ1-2,CASSGPGQSHGYTF
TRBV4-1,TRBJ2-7,CASSQDRGSEQYF
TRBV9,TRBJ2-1,CASSRTSINNEQFF
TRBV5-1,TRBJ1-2,CASSSPLTGVGYTF
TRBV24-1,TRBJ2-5,CATSDPTSGQGGQETQYF
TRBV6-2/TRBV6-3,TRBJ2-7,CASSQIYEQYF
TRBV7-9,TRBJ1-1,CATPRQGDTEAFF
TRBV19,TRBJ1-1,CASLPPGDTEAFF
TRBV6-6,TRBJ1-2,CASSGDSGGYTF
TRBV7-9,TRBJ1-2,CASSLGTTNSGYTF
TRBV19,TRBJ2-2,CATGLAGFSNTGELFF
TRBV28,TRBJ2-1,CASSPNNEQFF
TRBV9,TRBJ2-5,CASSGGTGSTQTRGETQYF
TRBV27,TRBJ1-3,CASSLGFPGNTIYF
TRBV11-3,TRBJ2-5,CASSFPTRAQETQYF
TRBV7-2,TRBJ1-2,CASSPTTGGAGGYTF
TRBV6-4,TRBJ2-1,CASSDLFRQGYYNEQFF
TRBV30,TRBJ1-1,CAWSLGGFAEAFF
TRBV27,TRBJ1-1,CASSFSGLTGEAFF
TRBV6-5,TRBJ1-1,CASSHASGSSEAFF
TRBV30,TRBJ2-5,CAWSRDIFGETQYF
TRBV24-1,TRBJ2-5,CATSDQDRADETQYF
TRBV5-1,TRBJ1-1,CASSLASGSEAFF
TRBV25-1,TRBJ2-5,CASSEGASQYF
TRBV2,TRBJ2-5,CASAREGGTQYF
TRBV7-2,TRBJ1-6,CASSPRPGQGGSPLHF
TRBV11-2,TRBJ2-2,CASSLGRDRRYTGELFF
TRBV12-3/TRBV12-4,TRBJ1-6,CASTLGSSSPLHF
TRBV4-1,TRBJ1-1,CASSQDQGTEAFF
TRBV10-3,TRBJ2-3,CATKPGLAGGPYTDTQYF
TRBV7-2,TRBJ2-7,CASSLTSGGAVSTYEQYF
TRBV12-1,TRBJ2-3,CASSLDSGGALDTQYF
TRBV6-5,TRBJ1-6,CASSYSSSPLHF
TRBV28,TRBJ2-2,CASEGSISGTGELFF
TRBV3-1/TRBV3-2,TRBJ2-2,CASSQVRVFTGELFF
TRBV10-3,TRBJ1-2,CAISEGVISYQGYTF
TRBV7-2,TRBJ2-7,CASSLDQGPYEQYF
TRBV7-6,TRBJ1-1,CASSIGAVGTEAFF
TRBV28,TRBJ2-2,CASSSLGGELFF
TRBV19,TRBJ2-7,CASKAGGSEQYF
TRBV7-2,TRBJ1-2,CASSSYRDYGYTF